Below, 24 T cell receptor beta chains from the same sample are listed, as sequenced in a study of cytomegalovirus exposure and HLA in healthy donors. PCR was performed using 60 Vbeta and 13 Jbeta primers. Sequenced by immunoSEQ multiplex PCR; TCRdb stores in-frame clones only, minus some. The sample lists approximately 120,000 clones; about 86% were seen once. The sample taken for sequencing was PBMCs. All receptors derive from a woman aged 25 to 39 in good health and CMV-seronegative.

The V call is TRBV2, the J call TRBJ2-5; 14 nucleotides match TRBD2. CDR3 length equals 18 residues. V lost 8 bases to trimming and J lost 5 bases; unmatched junction nucleotides: 16. Germline CDR1 and CDR2: SNHLY and FYNNEI. CDR3: CASRPQIPGLAGVETQYF. The CDR3 DNA sequence: TGTGCCAGCCGTCCCCAGATACCGGGACTAGCGGGAGTTGAGACCCAGTACTTC.

J is TRBJ2-7 and V is TRBV7-9, with 7 bases aligning to TRBD1. CDR3 length: 14 residues. The germline V gene encodes CDR1 SEHNR and CDR2 FQNEAQ (reference sequence). The trim removed 5 bases at V and 5 bases at J, leaving 9 bases unmatched. CDR3 sequence reads: CASSTTGAGHEQYF. The CDR3 nucleotides read TGTGCCAGCAGCACCACAGGGGCCGGCCACGAGCAGTACTTC.

The chain joins TRBV11-3 to TRBJ2-2; TRBD2 aligns across 8 bases. Germline CDR1 SGHNT, CDR2 YENEEA. This CDR3 has 15 amino acids. With 1 base clipped from V and 3 bases from J, the junction kept 1 base outside the gene matches. Here the CDR3 reads CASSLGGRYTGELFF. CDR3 sequence (DNA): TGTGCCAGCAGCTTAGGCGGGAGGTACACCGGGGAGCTGTTTTTT.

V is TRBV7-2 and J is TRBJ2-5, with 14 bases fitting TRBD2. V was pared by 5 bases and J by 5 bases, with 4 bases of the junction left unmatched. Germline CDR1 is SGHTA and CDR2 is FQGNSA. The CDR3 runs 15 residues. CDR3: CASSRTSGRRETQYF. Written as DNA, the CDR3 is TGTGCCAGCAGCAGGACTAGCGGGAGGAGGGAGACCCAGTACTTC.

The CDR3 sequence is CASSPTGNEKLFF. Written as DNA, the CDR3 is TGTGCCAGCAGTCCGACGGGTAATGAAAAACTGTTTTTT. The gene calls are TRBV6-1 and TRBJ1-4; D remains unclear. Germline-derived CDR1 and CDR2 are MNHNS and SASEGT. The V end lost 5 bases, the J end lost 4 bases, and 8 bases lay between the germline ends. The CDR3 runs 13 residues.

CDR3 nucleotide sequence: TGCAGCGTTGTGAAAGCGGGACGATTCAATGAGCAGTTCTTC. It yields the protein CSVVKAGRFNEQFF. The chain is built from TRBV29-1 and TRBJ2-1; 7 bases are a match to TRBD2. The J segment lost 6 bases and the V segment lost 4 bases, leaving 9 bases of the junction unmatched. The CDR3 runs to 14 residues. Germline CDR1 SQVTM, CDR2 ANQGSEA.

The rearrangement links TRBV18 to TRBJ1-4; TRBD1 matches 7 bases. CDR1 and CDR2 (germline): KGHSH, LQKENI. After removal of 6 bases from V and 5 bases from J, the junction contained 18 bases not matched to a gene. The CDR3 has 18 residues. CDR3 DNA sequence: TGTGCCAGCTCGACCACAGTCCGGACCAGGGGGACGAATGAAAAACTGTTTTTT. Translated, it gives CASSTTVRTRGTNEKLFF.

CDR3 nucleotides: TGTGCCAGCAGTCCGGACAGAAATCAGCCCCAGCATTTT. Residues: CASSPDRNQPQHF. The J gene is TRBJ1-5, the V gene TRBV6-4, with D possibly matching TRBD1 (6 bases). V lost 5 bases to trimming and J lost 4 bases, with 9 bases between them. The CDR3 has 13 amino acids. Germline assignment: CDR1 MRHNA and CDR2 SNTAGT.

The count of this clone is one. V usage is TRBV5-1 and J usage is TRBJ1-3; D possibly corresponds to TRBD1 (5 bases). This CDR3 contains 15 residues. Per germline, CDR1 SGHRS and CDR2 YFSETQ. V was cut by 0 bases and J by 4 bases, with 11 bases left in between. CDR3 amino acids: CASSLGSREGNTIYF. CDR3 in DNA: TGCGCCAGCAGCTTGGGTTCCAGGGAAGGAAACACCATATATTTT.

The CDR3 DNA reads TGTGCCTCGATAGCGGGAGGGCTCCAATTTTACAATGAGCAGTTCTTC. Amino acid sequence: CASIAGGLQFYNEQFF. This chain links TRBV30 with TRBJ2-1; 11 nucleotides match TRBD2. This CDR3 comprises 16 residues. Trimming cost V 7 bases and J 4 bases; bases outside gene matches: 12. CDR1 and CDR2 from the germline V gene are GTSNPN and SVGIG (reference sequence).

The gene calls are TRBV28 and TRBJ1-5; 9 positions match TRBD1. Germline lookup yields CDR1 MDHEN and CDR2 SYDVKM. V lost 4 bases, J lost 3 bases, and 7 bases stayed unmatched. The CDR3 is 16 residues long. CDR3 sequence (DNA): TGTGCCAGCAGTTACCACAGGGGGCGCCTCAATCAGCCCCAGCATTTT. Amino acid sequence: CASSYHRGRLNQPQHF. The variable domain in full, completed from reference TRBV28 and TRBJ1-5, reads DVKVTQSSRYLVKRTGEKVFLECVQDMDHENMFWYRQDPGLGLRLIYFSYDVKMKEKGDIPEGYSVSREKKERFSLILESASTNQTSMYLCASSYHRGRLNQPQHFGDGTRLSIL.

This clone has just a few counts. The chain is built from TRBV4-3 and TRBJ1-1; D remains ambiguous. Germline V gives CDR1 LGHNA, CDR2 YSLEER. The CDR3 spans 14 residues. Trimming took off 0 bases at V and 1 base at J, with 6 bases between the two ends. DNA for the CDR3: TGCGCCAGCAGCCAAGAAATCTCGAACACTGAAGCTTTCTTT. This translates into CASSQEISNTEAFF.

CDR3 loop: CASSRGNANTGELFF. CDR3 coding DNA: TGCGCCAGCAGCAGGGGCAACGCGAACACCGGGGAGCTGTTTTTT. The genes are TRBV4-3 and TRBJ2-2, with D possibly being TRBD1 (5 bases). The V gene's germline CDR1 is LGHNA and CDR2 YSLEER. Between the trimmed V and J ends, which lost 5 bases and 0 bases, there was a span of 10 bases. CDR3 size: 15 residues.

The gene calls are TRBV5-4 and TRBJ1-5; no reliable D call. V gave up 2 bases and J gave up 5 bases, with 11 bases separating them. This CDR3 contains 14 residues. Germline lookup yields CDR1 SGHNT and CDR2 YYREEE (reference sequence). CDR3 DNA sequence: TGTGCCAGCAGCTTTGGCGGAGTCGATCAGCCCCAGCATTTT. Its translation: CASSFGGVDQPQHF.

The chain has TRBV18 and TRBJ2-2; 9 positions match TRBD2. V trimming: 3 bases; J trimming: 4 bases; junction bases outside the gene matches: 6. The CDR3 is 16 residues long. The germline V gene has CDR1 KGHSH and CDR2 LQKENI. CDR3 nucleotides: TGTGCCAGCTCACCCATAGCGGGAGTAGCCACCGGGGAGCTGTTTTTT. It yields the protein CASSPIAGVATGELFF.

The chain links TRBV11-2 to TRBJ2-4; 9 bases line up with TRBD1. V was clipped by 1 base and J by 6 bases; unmatched bases: 7. CDR1 and CDR2 from the germline V gene are SGHAT and FQNNGV. The CDR3 is 16 amino acids. The DNA for the CDR3 is TGTGCCAGCAGCTTAGGCGGGACAGGGACGGGAAACATTCAGTACTTC. Translating it yields CASSLGGTGTGNIQYF. Looking up the rest from reference TRBV11-2 and TRBJ2-4 gives the full variable domain: EAGVAQSPRYKIIEKRQSVAFWCNPISGHATLYWYQQILGQGPKLLIQFQNNGVVDDSQLPKDRFSAERLKGVDSTLKIQPAKLEDSAVYLCASSLGGTGTGNIQYFGAGTRLSVL.

CDR3 DNA sequence: TGTGCCAGCAGCCTCCGGACTAGCGGGAGGGAGAATGAGCAGTTCTTC. It is translated as CASSLRTSGRENEQFF. The V call is TRBV4-2, the J call TRBJ2-1, with 15 bases aligning to TRBD2. V dropped 4 bases and J dropped 7; count of bases not matched to a gene: 5. There are 16 residues in the CDR3. Germline CDR1 LGHNA, CDR2 YNFKEQ.

The J gene is TRBJ2-7, the V gene TRBV7-9, with 8 nucleotides matching TRBD1. V lost 0 bases, J lost 4 bases, and 11 bases stayed unmatched. Germline V lookup: CDR1 SEHNR, CDR2 FQNEAQ (reference sequence). The CDR3 length is 17 residues. The CDR3 nucleotides are TGTGCCAGCAGCTTAGCCACGGACAGGGACCCACGGTACGAGCAGTACTTC. Protein sequence: CASSLATDRDPRYEQYF.

This clone was observed a few times. V gene TRBV2 combines with J gene TRBJ2-1, with D unclear. The CDR3 consists of 13 residues. V was pared by 4 bases and J by 8 bases, with 12 bases between. CDR1 is SNHLY, CDR2 FYNNEI, per germline. The CDR3 DNA follows: TGTGCCAGCAGTGTCCTGGCTGTCCATGAGCAGTTCTTC. The encoded protein is CASSVLAVHEQFF.

This clone was seen more than once but under ten times. The rearrangement uses TRBV27 and TRBJ2-3; tentatively, D is TRBD2 (6 bases). CDR1 and CDR2 (germline): MNHEY, SMNVEV (reference sequence). V lost 2 bases, J lost 6 bases, and 12 bases lay in between. The CDR3 sequence is 14 residues long. The CDR3 spells CASSLDDRGDTQYF. CDR3 DNA: TGTGCCAGCAGTTTAGATGACCGGGGGGATACGCAGTATTTT.

The table lists this clone with a few counts. The J gene is TRBJ1-2, the V gene TRBV6-6, with 7 bases identical to TRBD1. Trimming removed 5 bases from V and 5 bases from J; junction bases left unmatched: 11. The CDR3 contains 15 residues. Per germline, CDR1 MNHNY and CDR2 SVGAGI (reference sequence). CDR3: CASSVTRGTAYGYTF. The CDR3 nucleotides read TGTGCCAGCAGTGTCACCCGGGGGACAGCTTATGGCTACACCTTC.

V is TRBV28 and J is TRBJ1-4; 8 bases line up with TRBD1. The CDR3 is made up of 15 amino acids. Germline V gene data show CDR1 as MDHEN and CDR2 as SYDVKM. The ends lost 8 bases at V and 8 bases at J; junction bases unmatched: 13. CDR3 coding DNA: TGTGCCAGCCAAGGGTGGACAGGGTGGGGAGAAAAACTGTTTTTT. Encoded protein: CASQGWTGWGEKLFF.

The V call is TRBV27, the J call TRBJ2-1; a weak D match, TRBD2 (5 bases). The CDR3 loop spans 15 amino acids. V lost 5 bases to trimming and J lost 9 bases, with 20 bases between them. Looked up from germline, CDR1 is MNHEY and CDR2 is SMNVEV (reference sequence). The CDR3 region is CASSPLPHTSLEQFF. CDR3 sequence (DNA): TGTGCCAGCAGTCCTCTACCACATACTAGTCTTGAGCAGTTCTTC.

This clone was picked up a small number of times. The chain has TRBV19 and TRBJ2-7; the match to TRBD2 covers 13 bases. The CDR3 sequence is 15 residues long. V trimming: 5 bases; J trimming: 6 bases; junction bases outside the gene matches: 7. Germline assignment: CDR1 LNHDA and CDR2 SQIVND (reference sequence). CDR3 protein: CASSQTSGRALEQYF. For the CDR3, the DNA is TGTGCCAGTAGTCAAACTAGCGGGAGGGCCCTCGAGCAGTACTTC.